This TCR beta chain was sequenced during a study of blood T cell repertoires in COVID-19. Clones were sequenced by immunoSEQ multiplex PCR, and TCRdb holds only the in-frame ones, with some missing. The table includes 200,000 to 250,000 clones, about 90% detected once. Sample: peripheral blood. The sequence came from a man younger than 30 with active or convalescent COVID-19.

Here the CDR3 reads CASNQGVEYGYTF. In DNA form, the CDR3 reads TGTGCCAGCAACCAGGGGGTGGAATATGGCTACACCTTC. This chain links TRBV5-6 with TRBJ1-2; TRBD1 aligns across 7 bases. The junction had 7 bases not matched to a gene; V was cut back by 6 bases and J by 5 bases. Germline loops: CDR1 SGHDT, CDR2 YYEEEE. This CDR3 is built from 13 residues.